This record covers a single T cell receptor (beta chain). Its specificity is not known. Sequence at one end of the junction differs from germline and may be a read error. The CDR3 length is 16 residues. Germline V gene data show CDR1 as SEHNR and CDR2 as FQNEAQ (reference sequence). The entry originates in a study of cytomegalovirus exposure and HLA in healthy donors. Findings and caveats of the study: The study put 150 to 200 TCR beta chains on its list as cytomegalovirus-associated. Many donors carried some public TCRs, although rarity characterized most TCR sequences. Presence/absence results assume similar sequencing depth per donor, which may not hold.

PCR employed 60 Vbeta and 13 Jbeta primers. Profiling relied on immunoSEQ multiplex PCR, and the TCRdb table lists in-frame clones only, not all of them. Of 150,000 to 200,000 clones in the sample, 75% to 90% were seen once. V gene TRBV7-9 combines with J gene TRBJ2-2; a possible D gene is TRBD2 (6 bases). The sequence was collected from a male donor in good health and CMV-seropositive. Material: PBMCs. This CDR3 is CSSSPTSFSNTGELFF. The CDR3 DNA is TGTTCCAGCAGCCCCACTAGCTTTTCGAACACCGGGGAGCTGTTTTTT. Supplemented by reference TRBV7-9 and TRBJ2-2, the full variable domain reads DTGVSQNPRHKITKRGQNVTFRCDPISEHNRLYWYRQTLGQGPEFLTYFQNEAQLEKSRLLSDRFSAERPKGSFSTLEIQRTEQGDSAMYLCSSSPTSFSNTGELFFGEGSRLTVL.